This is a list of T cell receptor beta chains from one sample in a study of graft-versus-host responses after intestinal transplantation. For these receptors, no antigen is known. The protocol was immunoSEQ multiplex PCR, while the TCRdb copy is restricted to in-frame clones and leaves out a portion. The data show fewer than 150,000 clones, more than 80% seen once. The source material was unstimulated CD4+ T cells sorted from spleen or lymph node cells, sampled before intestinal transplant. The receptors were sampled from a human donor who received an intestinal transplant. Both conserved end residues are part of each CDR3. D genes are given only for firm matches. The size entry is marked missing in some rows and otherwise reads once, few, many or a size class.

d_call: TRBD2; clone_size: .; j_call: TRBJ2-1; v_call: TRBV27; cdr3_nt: TGTGCCAGCACCCAGGGAGTTGTAGCGGGGTTGGCTGAGCAGTTCTTC; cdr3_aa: CASTQGVVAGLAEQFF
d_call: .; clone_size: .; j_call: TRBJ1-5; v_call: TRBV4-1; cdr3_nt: TGCGCCAGCAGCCAAGATTGGGGGTCTAGGGCCAATCAGCCCCAGCATTTT; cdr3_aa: CASSQDWGSRANQPQHF
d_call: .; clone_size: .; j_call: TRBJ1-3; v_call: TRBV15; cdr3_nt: TGTGCCACCAGCAGGACTGCCCCGGGAAACACCATATATTTT; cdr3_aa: CATSRTAPGNTIYF
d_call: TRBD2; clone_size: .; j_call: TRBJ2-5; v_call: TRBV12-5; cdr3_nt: TGTGCTAGTGGTATACCGGGACTAGCGGGGGGCGTCCAAGAGACCCAGTACTTC; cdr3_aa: CASGIPGLAGGVQETQYF
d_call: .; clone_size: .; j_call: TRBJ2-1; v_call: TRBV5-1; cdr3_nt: TGCGCCAGCAGCTTGGGGGGGATAAGCTCCTACAATGAGCAGTTCTTC; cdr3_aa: CASSLGGISSYNEQFF
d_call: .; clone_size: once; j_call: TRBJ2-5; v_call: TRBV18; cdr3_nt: TGTGCCAGCTCACCACTCGAAAGGTCCAACCAGGGAGAGACCCAGTACTTC; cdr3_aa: CASSPLERSNQGETQYF
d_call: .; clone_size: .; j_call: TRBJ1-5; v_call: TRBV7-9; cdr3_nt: TGTGCCAGCAGCAGGGACACCAGCAATCAGCCCCAGCATTTT; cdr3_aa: CASSRDTSNQPQHF
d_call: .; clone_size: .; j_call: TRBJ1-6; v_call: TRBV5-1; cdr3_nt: TGCGCCAGCAGCTTGGGACAGCCCTCCTATAATTCACCCCTCCACTTT; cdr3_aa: CASSLGQPSYNSPLHF
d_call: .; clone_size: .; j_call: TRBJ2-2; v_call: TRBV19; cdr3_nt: TGTGCCAGTAACCTAGACGGGGGCACCGGGGAGCTGTTTTTT; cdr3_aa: CASNLDGGTGELFF
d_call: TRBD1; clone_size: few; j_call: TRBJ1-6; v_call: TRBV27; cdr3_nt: TGTGCCAGCAGTGAGCAGGGGGCGAATCTCCACTTT; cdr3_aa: CASSEQGANLHF
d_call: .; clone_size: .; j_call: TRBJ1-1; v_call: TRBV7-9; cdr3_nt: TGTGCCAGCAGCTTATTTGCTGAAGCTTTCTTT; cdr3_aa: CASSLFAEAFF
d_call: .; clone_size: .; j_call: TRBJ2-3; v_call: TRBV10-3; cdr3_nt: TGTGCCATCAGTGAACAGGTTAGCACAGATACGCAGTATTTT; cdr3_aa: CAISEQVSTDTQYF
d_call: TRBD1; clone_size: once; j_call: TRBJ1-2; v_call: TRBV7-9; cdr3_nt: TGTGCCAGCAGCCCCCGACAGGGAATTGGGAGCTACACCTTC; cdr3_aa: CASSPRQGIGSYTF
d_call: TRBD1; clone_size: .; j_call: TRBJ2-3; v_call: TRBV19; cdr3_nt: TGTGCCAGTAGTATGACAGGGGGGAGGAATACGCAGTATTTT; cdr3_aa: CASSMTGGRNTQYF
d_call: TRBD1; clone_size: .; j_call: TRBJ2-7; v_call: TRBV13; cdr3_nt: TGTGCCAGCAGCTTGACAGGGGAATACGAGCAGTACTTC; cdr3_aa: CASSLTGEYEQYF
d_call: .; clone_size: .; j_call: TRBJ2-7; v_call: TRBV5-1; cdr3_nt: TGCGCCAGCACCCCGGACTCCCGAGGACACGAGCAGTACTTC; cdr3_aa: CASTPDSRGHEQYF
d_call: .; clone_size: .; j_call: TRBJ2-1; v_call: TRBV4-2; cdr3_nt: TGTGCCAGCAGCCAAGCTTACTGGAGCTCCTACAATGAGCAGTTCTTC; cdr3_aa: CASSQAYWSSYNEQFF
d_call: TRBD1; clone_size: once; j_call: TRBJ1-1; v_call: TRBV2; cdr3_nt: TGTGCCAGCAGGCCGACAGGGGTTCTCACTGAAGCTTTCTTT; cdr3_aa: CASRPTGVLTEAFF
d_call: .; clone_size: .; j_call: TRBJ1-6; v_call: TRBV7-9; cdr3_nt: TGTGCCAGCAGCTTCAGGGGACCCACTAATTCACCCCTCCACTTT; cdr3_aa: CASSFRGPTNSPLHF
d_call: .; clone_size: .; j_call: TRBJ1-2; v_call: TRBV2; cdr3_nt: TGTGCCTCAGCCCCCCCAGGGTCGGATGGCTACACCTTC; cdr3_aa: CASAPPGSDGYTF
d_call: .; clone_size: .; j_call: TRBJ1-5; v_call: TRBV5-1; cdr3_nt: TGCGCCAGCAGCTTGGCAGGGGATAGCAATCAGCCCCAGCATTTT; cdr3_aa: CASSLAGDSNQPQHF
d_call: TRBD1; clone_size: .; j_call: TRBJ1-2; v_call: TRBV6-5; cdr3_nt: TGTGCCAGCAGTTCCCCCGGGACAGTCGATGGCTACACCTTC; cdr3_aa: CASSSPGTVDGYTF
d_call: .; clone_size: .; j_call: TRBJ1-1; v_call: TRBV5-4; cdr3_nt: TGTGCCAGCAGCCAAATCCTCGGGGGCGGGGTGAACACTGAAGCTTTCTTT; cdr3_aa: CASSQILGGGVNTEAFF
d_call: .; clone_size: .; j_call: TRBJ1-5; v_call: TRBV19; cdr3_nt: TGTGCCAGTAGTATGGATTCAAATCAGCCCCAGCATTTT; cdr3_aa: CASSMDSNQPQHF
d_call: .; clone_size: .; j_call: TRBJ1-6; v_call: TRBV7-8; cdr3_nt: TGTGCCAGCACCCCCTCCGGGAGGGCCTATAATTCACCCCTCCACTTT; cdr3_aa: CASTPSGRAYNSPLHF
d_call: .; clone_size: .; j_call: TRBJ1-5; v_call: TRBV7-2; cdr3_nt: TGTGCCAGCAGCCAAACTGGGACCCGAATGGATCAGCCCCAGCATTTT; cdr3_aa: CASSQTGTRMDQPQHF
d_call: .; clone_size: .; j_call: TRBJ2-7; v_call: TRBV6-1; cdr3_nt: TGTGCCAGCTCTCTCCTCTCCTACGTGCAGTACTTC; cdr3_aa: CASSLLSYVQYF
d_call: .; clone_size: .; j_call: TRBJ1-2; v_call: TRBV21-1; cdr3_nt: TGTGCCAGCAGCTTCCGGGACAGGGAATCGGGAGGCTACACCTTC; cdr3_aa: CASSFRDRESGGYTF
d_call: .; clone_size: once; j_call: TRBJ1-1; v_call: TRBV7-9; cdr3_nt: TGTGCCAGCAGCTTCAGGGGAGGCACTGAAGCTTTCTTT; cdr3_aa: CASSFRGGTEAFF
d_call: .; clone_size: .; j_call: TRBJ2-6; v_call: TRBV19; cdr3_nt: TGTGCCAGTAGGAGGGAGAACGGAATCTCTGGGGCCAACGTCCTGACTTTC; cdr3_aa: CASRRENGISGANVLTF
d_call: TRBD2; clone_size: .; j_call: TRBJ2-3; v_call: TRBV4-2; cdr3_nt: TGTGCCAGCAGCCGAGAAACTAGCGGGGACACAGATACGCAGTATTTT; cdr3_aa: CASSRETSGDTDTQYF
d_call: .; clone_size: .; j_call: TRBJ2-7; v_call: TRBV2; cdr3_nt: TGTGCCAGCAGTCGATACGAGCAGTACTTC; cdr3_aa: CASSRYEQYF